A selection of T cell receptor beta chains follows, all from one sample in a study of shared clonotypes between healthy human individuals. TCRdb's copy holds only in-frame clones and misses some; the assay was immunoSEQ multiplex PCR. The sample includes about 610,000 clones, roughly 96% of them seen just once. The sample consisted of naive CD8+ T cells sorted from blood. These receptors all come from a woman aged 25-40 years in good health. The CDR3 runs from the conserved cysteine through the conserved F or W. D genes are given only for firm matches. Clone sizes are given selectively: once, few, many, or a class where the clone is expanded.

j_gene: TRBJ2-5
abundance: -
len: 16
d_gene: TRBD1
v_gene: TRBV7-8
CDR3aa: CASSFPTGIVQETQYF
CDR3nt: TGTGCCAGCAGCTTCCCGACAGGGATAGTCCAAGAGACCCAGTACTTC

j_gene: TRBJ2-1
abundance: -
len: 14
d_gene: TRBD2
v_gene: TRBV19
CDR3aa: CASRRREGRGEQFF
CDR3nt: TGTGCCAGTAGAAGGCGGGAGGGCCGAGGTGAGCAGTTCTTC

j_gene: TRBJ2-5
abundance: -
len: 15
d_gene: -
v_gene: TRBV9
CDR3aa: CASSSQSAHQETQYF
CDR3nt: TGTGCCAGCAGCTCACAATCGGCGCATCAAGAGACCCAGTACTTC

j_gene: TRBJ2-7
abundance: -
len: 13
d_gene: TRBD1
v_gene: TRBV27
CDR3aa: CASSRQGSYEQYF
CDR3nt: TGTGCCAGCAGCCGACAGGGCTCCTACGAGCAGTACTTC

j_gene: TRBJ2-7
abundance: -
len: 14
d_gene: TRBD2
v_gene: TRBV6-5
CDR3aa: CASSQREVTYEQYF
CDR3nt: TGTGCCAGCAGCCAGCGGGAGGTAACCTACGAGCAGTACTTC

j_gene: TRBJ2-7
abundance: -
len: 11
d_gene: -
v_gene: TRBV25-1
CDR3aa: CASTGGLEQYF
CDR3nt: TGTGCCAGCACCGGGGGACTTGAGCAGTACTTC

j_gene: TRBJ2-5
abundance: -
len: 14
d_gene: -
v_gene: TRBV5-4
CDR3aa: CASSFLHGQETQYF
CDR3nt: TGTGCCAGCAGCTTCTTACACGGACAAGAGACCCAGTACTTC

j_gene: TRBJ1-5
abundance: -
len: 15
d_gene: -
v_gene: TRBV27
CDR3aa: CASSQGLEGNQPQHF
CDR3nt: TGTGCCAGCAGCCAGGGTTTGGAAGGCAATCAGCCCCAGCATTTT

j_gene: TRBJ2-3
abundance: -
len: 18
d_gene: TRBD2
v_gene: TRBV11-2
CDR3aa: CASSLEEGGRALEDTQYF
CDR3nt: TGTGCCAGCAGCTTAGAAGAGGGCGGGAGGGCCCTAGAAGATACGCAGTATTTT

j_gene: TRBJ2-7
abundance: -
len: 15
d_gene: -
v_gene: TRBV19
CDR3aa: CASSPGQTLTYEQYF
CDR3nt: TGTGCCAGTAGCCCAGGACAGACCCTAACCTACGAGCAGTACTTC

j_gene: TRBJ2-2
abundance: -
len: 20
d_gene: -
v_gene: TRBV5-1
CDR3aa: CASSLAGTGTLAGNTGELFF
CDR3nt: TGCGCCAGCAGCTTGGCCGGGACAGGAACACTAGCGGGGAACACCGGGGAGCTGTTTTTT

j_gene: TRBJ2-3
abundance: -
len: 15
d_gene: -
v_gene: TRBV2
CDR3aa: CASSEDVPGADTQYF
CDR3nt: TGTGCCAGCAGTGAAGACGTCCCAGGGGCAGATACGCAGTATTTT

j_gene: TRBJ1-1
abundance: -
len: 13
d_gene: -
v_gene: TRBV2
CDR3aa: CASSDGLNTEAFF
CDR3nt: TGTGCCAGCAGTGACGGACTGAACACTGAAGCTTTCTTT

j_gene: TRBJ2-3
abundance: -
len: 19
d_gene: -
v_gene: TRBV5-1
CDR3aa: CASSLDWSWGVTLTDTQYF
CDR3nt: TGCGCCAGCAGCTTGGATTGGAGTTGGGGGGTGACCCTCACAGATACGCAGTATTTT

j_gene: TRBJ2-7
abundance: -
len: 14
d_gene: -
v_gene: TRBV7-8
CDR3aa: CASSLALATYEQYF
CDR3nt: TGTGCCAGCAGCTTAGCGCTAGCGACCTACGAGCAGTACTTC

j_gene: TRBJ2-1
abundance: -
len: 18
d_gene: -
v_gene: TRBV5-1
CDR3aa: CASSSSPSQAYSYNEQFF
CDR3nt: TGCGCCAGCAGCTCCTCACCCAGCCAGGCTTATTCCTACAATGAGCAGTTCTTC

j_gene: TRBJ2-3
abundance: -
len: 14
d_gene: -
v_gene: TRBV5-6
CDR3aa: CASSFETGTDTQYF
CDR3nt: TGTGCCAGCAGCTTCGAGACAGGCACAGATACGCAGTATTTT

j_gene: TRBJ1-2
abundance: -
len: 15
d_gene: -
v_gene: TRBV21-1
CDR3aa: CASSKRTGTWYGYTF
CDR3nt: TGTGCCAGCAGCAAGAGAACAGGTACATGGTATGGCTACACCTTC

j_gene: TRBJ2-7
abundance: -
len: 14
d_gene: TRBD2
v_gene: TRBV2
CDR3aa: CAILLAGVVYEQYF
CDR3nt: TGTGCCATCCTACTAGCGGGAGTGGTTTACGAGCAGTACTTC

j_gene: TRBJ2-1
abundance: -
len: 16
d_gene: TRBD2
v_gene: TRBV5-6
CDR3aa: CASSFLQGGRVNEQFF
CDR3nt: TGTGCCAGCAGCTTCCTTCAGGGCGGGAGGGTCAATGAGCAGTTCTTC

j_gene: TRBJ2-7
abundance: -
len: 17
d_gene: TRBD2
v_gene: TRBV27
CDR3aa: CASSWGTSGRVAYEQYF
CDR3nt: TGTGCCAGCAGTTGGGGGACTAGCGGGAGGGTCGCCTACGAGCAGTACTTC

j_gene: TRBJ2-5
abundance: -
len: 15
d_gene: -
v_gene: TRBV7-9
CDR3aa: CASSLLASLRETQYF
CDR3nt: TGTGCCAGCAGTCTATTGGCCAGTCTACGAGAGACCCAGTACTTC

j_gene: TRBJ2-7
abundance: once
len: 16
d_gene: TRBD1
v_gene: TRBV6-6
CDR3aa: CASSGDRGPKPYEQYF
CDR3nt: TGTGCCAGCAGTGGCGACAGGGGGCCAAAACCCTACGAGCAGTACTTC

j_gene: TRBJ2-7
abundance: -
len: 13
d_gene: -
v_gene: TRBV19
CDR3aa: CASSIGVNYEQYF
CDR3nt: TGTGCCAGTAGTATAGGGGTCAACTACGAGCAGTACTTC

j_gene: TRBJ2-3
abundance: -
len: 15
d_gene: -
v_gene: TRBV19
CDR3aa: CASSIEGPSTDTQYF
CDR3nt: TGTGCCAGTAGTATAGAGGGTCCTAGCACAGATACGCAGTATTTT

j_gene: TRBJ1-4
abundance: -
len: 13
d_gene: -
v_gene: TRBV2
CDR3aa: CASHGGLDEKLFF
CDR3nt: TGTGCCAGCCACGGGGGGCTAGATGAAAAACTGTTTTTT

j_gene: TRBJ1-5
abundance: -
len: 16
d_gene: -
v_gene: TRBV19
CDR3aa: CASSPRDPRGFQPQHF
CDR3nt: TGTGCCAGTAGTCCGCGGGACCCCAGGGGATTCCAGCCCCAGCATTTT